Below are 22 T cell receptor beta chains sequenced from a single sample in a study of response to subunit inactivated influenza vaccine. MiXCR, applied by TCRdb to the RT-PCR reads, yields one record per CDR3 protein. The table includes under 500,000 distinct CDR3 sequences, roughly 9.8% detected once. The sample here was PBMCs from blood, taken about 40 days after vaccination. Receptor source: a man aged 45-65 years who received an inactivated influenza vaccine.

The genes are TRBV7-9 and TRBJ1-1; unclear D gene. The ends were cut back, 2 bases at V and 7 bases at J, with 8 bases in the middle. CDR3 length: 12 residues. CDR1 and CDR2 (germline): SEHNR, FQNEAQ (reference sequence). CDR3 loop: CASSLYGIEAFF. The CDR3 coding sequence is TGTGCCAGCAGCTTATATGGGATTGAAGCTTTCTTT.

The chain carries TRBV4-1 and TRBJ2-5; D is unclear. The V end lost 0 bases, the J end lost 4 bases, and 3 bases lay between the germline ends. CDR1 MGHRA and CDR2 YSYEKL come from the germline V gene. There are 12 residues in the CDR3. DNA for the CDR3: TGCGCCAGCAGCCAAGAAACAGAGACCCAGTACTTC. This translates into CASSQETETQYF.

This chain connects TRBV11-2 to TRBJ1-1; 10 bases fit TRBD1. CDR1 is SGHAT, CDR2 FQNNGV, per germline. The CDR3 spans 18 residues. Unmatched junction bases numbered 9, after V lost 1 base and J lost 1 base. The CDR3 sequence: CASSLVGTGEFANTEAFF. As DNA, the CDR3 is TGTGCCAGCAGCTTAGTTGGGACAGGGGAGTTCGCGAACACTGAAGCTTTCTTT.

This clonotype showed up just a few times. This chain connects TRBV20-1 to TRBJ2-7; the D is unclear. V lost 0 bases to trimming and J lost 3 bases, with 15 bases between them. The CDR3 is 15 amino acids. Germline lookup yields CDR1 DFQATT and CDR2 SNEGSKA (reference sequence). The CDR3 DNA sequence: TGCAGTGCTAGAGATGGACGGGCTTCACGCTACGAGCAGTACTTC. Residues: CSARDGRASRYEQYF.

This clonotype was counted a few times. The chain employs TRBV7-2 and TRBJ2-5, with D perhaps matching TRBD2 (6 bases). Trimming took off 0 bases at V and 5 bases at J, with 16 bases between the two ends. The V gene's germline CDR1 is SGHTA and CDR2 FQGNSA. The CDR3 spans 16 residues. This chain's CDR3 is CASSLAGGHGRETQYF. CDR3 DNA sequence: TGTGCCAGCAGCTTAGCGGGAGGTCATGGAAGGGAGACCCAGTACTTC. The variable domain in full, with the rest retrieved from reference TRBV7-2 and TRBJ2-5, is GAGVSQSPSNKVTEKGKDVELRCDPISGHTALYWYRQSLGQGLEFLIYFQGNSAPDKSGLPSDRFSAERTGGSVSTLTIQRTQQEDSAVYLCASSLAGGHGRETQYFGPGTRLLVL.

This clonotype has a count of ten or more. V is TRBV29-1 and J is TRBJ2-3, with D maybe TRBD2 (5 bases). Germline lookup yields CDR1 SQVTM and CDR2 ANQGSEA. The CDR3 is made up of 15 amino acids. The V end was cut by 4 bases, the J end by 1 base, with 15 bases between. The CDR3 reads CSVGLVGVGTDTQYF. The CDR3 nucleotides read TGCAGCGTTGGTTTAGTGGGAGTCGGCACAGATACGCAGTATTTT.

As for this clonotype: Compared with germline, one end of the junction differs, possibly owing to a read error. V gene TRBV5-1 combines with J gene TRBJ2-2; possibly TRBD2 for D (5 bases). The V gene's germline CDR1 is SGHRS and CDR2 YFSETQ. The CDR3 has 15 residues. Here the CDR3 DNA reads TGCGCCAGCAGCTTGGGCAGGTCTTACACCGGGGAGCTGTCTTTT. Translation: CASSLGRSYTGELSF.

This clonotype was counted many times. V usage is TRBV10-3 and J usage is TRBJ2-3; D is possibly TRBD2 (6 bases). There are 13 residues in the CDR3. Germline-derived CDR1 and CDR2 are ENHRY and SYGVKD. The V end was cut by 7 bases, the J end by 2 bases, with 10 bases between. As DNA, the CDR3 is TGTGCCATCAACCGGGACTTCACAGATACGCAGTATTTT. Protein sequence: CAINRDFTDTQYF.

This chain joins TRBV6-5 and TRBJ2-7; 11 bases are shared with TRBD1. Germline V gives CDR1 MNHEY, CDR2 SVGAGI. This CDR3 comprises 14 residues. Trimming took 0 bases from V and 7 from J; bases not matched to a gene: 2. CDR3 amino acids: CASSYSGTGGEQYF. In nucleotides, the CDR3 is TGTGCCAGCAGTTACTCAGGGACAGGGGGGGAGCAGTACTTC.

The chain employs TRBV4-2 and TRBJ2-1; TRBD1 or TRBD2 may be the D gene (5 bases each). CDR3 length: 14 residues. The germline V gene encodes CDR1 LGHNA and CDR2 YNFKEQ. The V end was cut by 4 bases, the J end by 5 bases, with 12 bases between. The CDR3 reads CASSPVGENNEQFF. CDR3 coding DNA: TGTGCCAGCAGCCCCGTGGGGGAAAACAATGAGCAGTTCTTC.

This clonotype was detected a few times. This rearrangement joins TRBV7-9 to TRBJ2-2; tentative D call: TRBD2 (5 bases). Germline CDR1 SEHNR, CDR2 FQNEAQ (reference sequence). Trimming pared 2 bases from V and 5 bases from J, leaving 15 bases between. The CDR3 extends over 16 amino acids. The CDR3 sequence is CASSLLLLARTGELFF. CDR3 DNA: TGTGCCAGCAGCTTATTGTTATTAGCGAGGACCGGGGAGCTGTTTTTT. Based on the CDR3 plus reference TRBV7-9 and TRBJ2-2, the full variable domain is DTGVSQNPRHKITKRGQNVTFRCDPISEHNRLYWYRQTLGQGPEFLTYFQNEAQLEKSRLLSDRFSAERPKGSFSTLEIQRTEQGDSAMYLCASSLLLLARTGELFFGEGSRLTVL.

This clonotype was counted ten times or more. V and J are TRBV12-3 or TRBV12-4 and TRBJ2-1; tentative D call: TRBD2 (6 bases). CDR3 size: 16 residues. The V end lost 3 bases, the J end lost 0 bases, and 12 bases lay between the germline ends. The CDR3 bases are TGTGCCAGCAGTTTTCTAGCGAATAGCTCCTACAATGAGCAGTTCTTC. Translated, it gives CASSFLANSSYNEQFF.

This clonotype appeared a few times. CDR3 amino acids: CAISEIRGRGNEQFF. The CDR3 nucleotides read TGTGCCATCAGTGAAATTCGCGGGAGGGGCAATGAGCAGTTCTTC. The rearrangement links TRBV10-3 to TRBJ2-1; 9 positions match TRBD2. Germline CDR1 reads ENHRY; CDR2 reads SYGVKD. The CDR3 has 15 amino acids. V lost 3 bases to trimming and J lost 6 bases; unmatched junction nucleotides: 6.

This chain joins TRBV10-3 and TRBJ1-5; D gene uncertain. Germline CDR1 and CDR2: ENHRY and SYGVKD. This CDR3 comprises 13 residues. V was pared by 10 bases and J by 0 bases, with 10 bases between. CDR3 nucleotides: TGTGCCAGCGCCCGCGTTAGCAATCAGCCCCAGCATTTT. Its translation: CASARVSNQPQHF.

This clonotype appeared many times. V gene TRBV20-1 combines with J gene TRBJ2-7, with D perhaps TRBD2 (6 bases). This CDR3 is 15 amino acids long. V was clipped by 5 bases and J by 6 bases, with 23 bases between them. The germline V gene encodes CDR1 DFQATT and CDR2 SNEGSKA (reference sequence). CDR3 nucleotides: TGCAGTGCTCGAGTGGGGGGTAGGAGTAACGGCGAGCAGTACTTC. As protein: CSARVGGRSNGEQYF.

The V call is TRBV12-3 or TRBV12-4, the J call TRBJ2-1; the D is unclear. The CDR3 consists of 12 residues. V lost 2 bases to trimming and J lost 15 bases, with 14 bases between them. For the CDR3, the DNA is TGTGCCAGCAGTTTAACGGCTAGTCAGGCGTTCTTC. Protein sequence: CASSLTASQAFF.

The sample holds a few counts of this clonotype. The DNA for the CDR3 is TGTGCCACCGTACCGGGACTAGTACAAAATACGCAGTATTTT. Protein sequence: CATVPGLVQNTQYF. The rearrangement joins TRBV7-9 to TRBJ2-3, with 8 bases matching TRBD2. This CDR3 has 14 residues. Germline V gene sequence: CDR1 SEHNR, CDR2 FQNEAQ (reference sequence). After removal of 10 bases from V and 7 bases from J, the junction contained 13 bases not matched to a gene.

This clonotype was counted ten times or more. The chain joins TRBV12-3 or TRBV12-4 to TRBJ2-1; the D gene is possibly TRBD2 (6 bases). The length of the CDR3 is 15 residues. Between the trimmed V and J ends, which lost 3 bases and 7 bases, there was a span of 16 bases. CDR3 coding DNA: TGTGCCAGCAGTTTCGGGGAGCGGGCGAGAAATGAGCAGTTCTTC. Its protein product is CASSFGERARNEQFF.

The rearrangement joins TRBV20-1 to TRBJ2-4; 8 positions agree with TRBD2. With 1 base clipped from V and 5 bases from J, the junction kept 1 base outside the gene matches. Looked up from germline, CDR1 is DFQATT and CDR2 is SNEGSKA (reference sequence). The length of the CDR3 is 13 residues. This CDR3 is CSARALAENIQYF. The CDR3 DNA reads as TGCAGTGCTAGAGCACTAGCGGAAAACATTCAGTACTTC.

The J gene is TRBJ2-7, the V gene TRBV29-1, with 9 bases lining up with TRBD1. Germline values: CDR1 SQVTM, CDR2 ANQGSEA. The CDR3 runs 15 residues. J was trimmed by 4 bases and V by 4 bases; bases with no gene match: 11. CDR3 sequence reads: CSVVGKTGGAYEQYF. The DNA of the CDR3 is TGCAGCGTTGTTGGTAAGACAGGGGGGGCGTACGAGCAGTACTTC.

This clonotype was found a few times. The J gene is TRBJ2-2, the V gene TRBV11-3; D gene ambiguous. CDR3 length: 15 amino acids. The V and J ends lost 5 bases and 7 bases respectively, with 17 bases between them. Per the germline V gene, CDR1 is SGHNT and CDR2 is YENEEA. The chain's CDR3 is CASSQENWMGGELFF. The CDR3 DNA reads TGTGCCAGCAGCCAGGAAAATTGGATGGGCGGGGAGCTGTTTTTT.

J is TRBJ2-7 and V is TRBV11-2, with D tentatively TRBD1 or TRBD2 (5 bases each). V lost 4 bases and J 0 bases, leaving 22 bases between the germline ends. Looked up from germline, CDR1 is SGHAT and CDR2 is FQNNGV. The CDR3 spans 18 residues. The CDR3 sequence is CASSSPLFSGRFSYEQYF. The CDR3 DNA reads as TGTGCCAGCAGCTCCCCCCTGTTCTCGGGGCGTTTCTCCTACGAGCAGTACTTC.